What follows is one TCR beta chain and its context. The target antigen is unknown. Trimming pared 9 bases from V and 4 bases from J, leaving 10 bases between. Germline lookup yields CDR1 SNHLY and CDR2 FYNNEI. The CDR3 is 12 residues long. The data originate from a study of T cell responses to AZD1222 COVID-19 vaccine. Only in-frame clones appear in the TCRdb table, and some are missing; sequencing was by immunoSEQ multiplex PCR. The table has roughly 180,000 clones, roughly nine tenths seen once. The study, taken as a whole, reports: Unmutated variant regions reportedly attract nearly half of all spike-specific TCRs.

V gene TRBV2 combines with J gene TRBJ1-5; D remains ambiguous. Sequencing used peripheral blood, obtained on day 0 of AZD1222 vaccination. The sequence was collected from an adult in good health. CDR3 amino acids: CASQEINQPQHF. CDR3 in DNA: TGTGCCAGTCAAGAAATAAATCAGCCCCAGCATTTT. Full variable domain (remainder filled in from reference TRBV2 and TRBJ1-5): EPEVTQTPSHQVTQMGQEVILRCVPISNHLYFYWYRQILGQKVEFLVSFYNNEISEKSEIFDDQFSVERPDGSNFTLKIRSTKLEDSAMYFCASQEINQPQHFGDGTRLSIL.